The clone carrying this T cell receptor (beta chain) was found a few times. The CDR3 is made up of 14 amino acids. Germline CDR1 is DFQATT and CDR2 is SNEGSKA (reference sequence). The V gene end was trimmed by 0 bases and the J gene end by 1 base; junction bases not matched to a gene: 1. The data derive from a study of T cells in Graves' hyperthyroidism and ophthalmopathy. Study-level background: Peripheral blood was collected at initial diagnosis, before any treatment.

RNA transcripts provided the source from which TCR beta CDR3 regions were amplified. The HTBI primer set drove a first-round RT-PCR of the TCR CDR3. TCRdb used MiXCR to reprocess the multiplex PCR reads, holding one entry per CDR3 protein. The profile shows 350,000 to 500,000 distinct CDR3 sequences, roughly 13% of them singletons. The specimen was blood. This chain connects TRBV20-1 to TRBJ2-5; 8 bases are a match to TRBD2. The clonotype originates from a woman between 18 and 29 years old with Graves' hyperthyroidism. The CDR3 DNA sequence: TGCAGTGCTAGAGACGGGAGGGTCCAAGAGACCCAGTACTTC. Translated: CSARDGRVQETQYF.